Each of the 21 T cell receptor beta chains below was sequenced from the same sample in a study of blood T cell repertoires in COVID-19. Data came from immunoSEQ multiplex PCR; TCRdb stores just in-frame clones and leaves some out. The sample lists about 230,000 clones, over 75% seen once, with 5.1% in the top ten. Sequenced material: peripheral blood. Receptors originate from a man aged 50-60 years with COVID-19, enrolled during active disease.

This sequence joins TRBV30 and TRBJ2-2; 8 bases match TRBD2. Germline V gene lookup returns CDR1 GTSNPN and CDR2 SVGIG (reference sequence). V lost 4 bases to trimming and J lost 6 bases; unmatched junction nucleotides: 1. This CDR3 spans 12 amino acids. The CDR3 DNA reads as TGTGCCTGGAAGCGGGGGCCCGGGGAGCTGTTTTTT. Protein sequence: CAWKRGPGELFF.

J is TRBJ2-5 and V is TRBV3-1 (or the pseudogene TRBV3-2); 10 nucleotides agree with TRBD2. Losses at the gene ends were 9 bases for V and 4 bases for J; bases not matched to a gene: 8. Looked up from germline, CDR1 is LGHDT and CDR2 is YNNKEL (reference sequence). CDR3 length: 14 residues. The CDR3 nucleotides read TGTGCCAGTCTAGCGGGGGCCCCCGGAGAGACCCAGTACTTC. It specifies CASLAGAPGETQYF.

The genes are TRBV7-6 and TRBJ2-1; perhaps TRBD2 as D (5 bases). Germline loops: CDR1 SGHVS, CDR2 FNYEAQ. This CDR3 spans 16 amino acids. The germline V and J ends were trimmed by 1 base and 8 bases, with 18 bases remaining between them. CDR3 sequence reads: CASSLEIPGNDDEQFF. Here the CDR3 DNA reads TGTGCCAGCAGCTTAGAGATACCGGGGAACGACGATGAGCAGTTCTTC.

CDR3 sequence reads: CASSLWGDRGFQETQYF. The CDR3 DNA reads TGTGCCAGCAGTTTATGGGGGGACAGGGGGTTTCAAGAGACCCAGTACTTC. The V gene is TRBV28, the J gene TRBJ2-5; the match to TRBD1 covers 11 bases. Germline V lookup: CDR1 MDHEN, CDR2 SYDVKM. This CDR3 is built from 17 residues. V lost 0 bases to trimming and J lost 2 bases; unmatched junction nucleotides: 5.

The rearrangement links TRBV28 to TRBJ2-1; 10 bases match TRBD1. The length of the CDR3 is 13 residues. The germline V gene has CDR1 MDHEN and CDR2 SYDVKM. V was clipped by 6 bases and J by 8 bases; unmatched bases: 4. CDR3 amino acids: CASRTGGTYEQFF. The CDR3 DNA reads as TGTGCCAGCAGGACAGGGGGCACCTATGAGCAGTTCTTC.

This clone appeared once. V usage is TRBV19 and J usage is TRBJ1-2, with TRBD1 matching 11 bases. The V gene end was trimmed by 6 bases and the J gene end by 6 bases; junction bases not matched to a gene: 12. The V gene's germline CDR1 is LNHDA and CDR2 SQIVND (reference sequence). This CDR3 contains 16 residues. The CDR3 region is CASRDPGTGGGDGYTF. Here the CDR3 DNA reads TGTGCCAGTAGGGACCCCGGGACAGGGGGGGGAGATGGCTACACCTTC.

The rearrangement uses TRBV11-3 and TRBJ1-1, with TRBD1 as a possible D gene (5 bases). V dropped 5 bases and J dropped 4 bases, with 11 bases sitting between them. The CDR3 totals 13 residues. Germline V gives CDR1 SGHNT, CDR2 YENEEA. Here the CDR3 reads CASSAGSGTEAFF. The CDR3 DNA reads TGTGCCAGCAGCGCAGGGTCTGGCACTGAAGCTTTCTTT.

The chain combines TRBV6-2 or TRBV6-3 with TRBJ1-1, with D perhaps TRBD1 (5 bases). Germline V gene sequence: CDR1 MNHEY, CDR2 SVGEGT. This CDR3 has 14 residues. V was shortened by 5 bases and J by 5 bases, with 15 bases between the two germline ends. CDR3 residues: CASSTSWTWTEAFF. The CDR3 nucleotides are TGTGCCAGCAGTACCTCCTGGACATGGACTGAAGCTTTCTTT.

The gene calls are TRBV4-3 and TRBJ1-1; TRBD1 agrees at 7 bases. CDR1 is LGHNA, CDR2 YSLEER, per germline. This CDR3 is 15 amino acids long. V shed 1 base and J 5 bases; nucleotides not matched to a gene: 7. CDR3 in DNA: TGCGCCAGCAGCCAAGCCGACAGGGTTGGAACTGAAGCTTTCTTT. Amino acid sequence: CASSQADRVGTEAFF.

The CDR3 sequence: CASSPRIFAGLSNEQFF. The DNA of the CDR3 is TGTGCCAGCAGCCCCCGGATCTTCGCGGGCCTTTCCAATGAGCAGTTCTTC. This chain joins TRBV3-1 (or the pseudogene TRBV3-2) and TRBJ2-1, with D possibly being TRBD2 (5 bases). V was trimmed by 4 bases and J by 6 bases, leaving 22 bases between them. This CDR3 is built from 17 residues. Looked up from germline, CDR1 is LGHDT and CDR2 is YNNKEL (reference sequence).

This clone was detected ten times or more. The chain has TRBV21-1 and TRBJ1-5. TRBV21-1 is recorded as a pseudogene. This CDR3 comprises 16 residues. CDR3 sequence (DNA): TGTGCCAGCAGCAAAGCGCTTTACCCGGCGGTTCAGCCCCAGCATTTT. Protein sequence: CASSKALYPAVQPQHF.

The CDR3 region is CASSQGGQGNQPQHF. The CDR3 DNA reads as TGTGCCAGCAGCCAAGGGGGACAGGGGAATCAGCCCCAGCATTTT. The rearrangement joins TRBV4-2 to TRBJ1-5, with TRBD1 identical over 10 bases. The V segment lost 1 base and the J segment 4 bases; nucleotides outside the gene matches: 1. The germline V gene has CDR1 LGHNA and CDR2 YNFKEQ. The CDR3 runs 15 residues.

This clone was seen only once. The V call is TRBV18, the J call TRBJ1-1; 8 nucleotides line up with TRBD1. The ends lost 5 bases at V and 2 bases at J; junction bases unmatched: 4. CDR3 length: 14 residues. The germline gives CDR1 KGHSH, CDR2 LQKENI. The DNA for the CDR3 is TGTGCCAGCTCATCCGGACAGGGAAACACTGAAGCTTTCTTT. This translates into CASSSGQGNTEAFF.

The genes are TRBV11-2 and TRBJ2-7; D possibly corresponds to TRBD1 (6 bases). The CDR3 covers 12 residues. V lost 6 bases to trimming and J lost 5 bases, with 11 bases between them. CDR1 is SGHAT and CDR2 is FQNNGV in the germline V gene. CDR3: CASRKSGDEQYF. The CDR3 DNA reads TGTGCCAGCAGGAAATCAGGGGACGAGCAGTACTTC.

The chain recombines TRBV6-2 or TRBV6-3 with TRBJ2-3, with 8 bases fitting TRBD2. Germline trimming cut 5 bases from V and 7 bases from J; bases unmatched to any gene: 2. This CDR3 spans 12 amino acids. The V gene's germline CDR1 is MNHEY and CDR2 SVGEGT. CDR3 sequence reads: CASSPGGNTQYF. In DNA form, the CDR3 reads TGTGCCAGCAGTCCGGGAGGGAATACGCAGTATTTT.

The chain links TRBV4-3 to TRBJ2-5, with TRBD2 matching 11 bases. CDR1 and CDR2 (germline): LGHNA, YSLEER. The CDR3 runs to 16 residues. V lost 4 bases to trimming and J lost 5 bases; unmatched junction nucleotides: 9. CDR3 protein: CASSLTSGAGGETQYF. CDR3 bases: TGCGCCAGCAGCCTGACTAGCGGGGCGGGAGGGGAGACCCAGTACTTC.

V gene TRBV4-1 combines with J gene TRBJ1-4; no firm D call. The length of the CDR3 is 16 residues. V lost 0 bases and J lost 7, with 15 bases in between. Germline values: CDR1 MGHRA, CDR2 YSYEKL. The CDR3 region is CASSQDYSPPSEKLFF. The CDR3 DNA reads TGCGCCAGCAGCCAAGATTATAGCCCGCCCAGTGAAAAACTGTTTTTT.

This chain connects TRBV7-2 to TRBJ1-2; 7 nucleotides line up with TRBD1. This CDR3 is built from 16 residues. Trimming took 5 bases from V and 1 from J; bases not matched to a gene: 10. Germline lookup yields CDR1 SGHTA and CDR2 FQGNSA. The DNA for the CDR3 is TGTGCCAGCAGCGAAAGGGGGCACCCCAATAACTATGGCTACACCTTC. It specifies CASSERGHPNNYGYTF.

The chain is built from TRBV3-1 (or the pseudogene TRBV3-2) and TRBJ2-5, with D unresolved. The CDR3 runs to 13 residues. V gave up 4 bases and J gave up 9 bases, with 15 bases separating them. CDR1 and CDR2 from the germline V gene are LGHDT and YNNKEL (reference sequence). As DNA, the CDR3 is TGTGCCAGCAGCCCGGAGCCTAACGCGGCCCAGTACTTC. The encoded protein is CASSPEPNAAQYF.

The rearrangement links TRBV3-1 (or the pseudogene TRBV3-2) to TRBJ1-1; D ambiguous. This CDR3 comprises 16 residues. CDR1 and CDR2 from the germline V gene are LGHDT and YNNKEL (reference sequence). Between the trimmed V and J ends, which lost 2 bases and 4 bases, there was a span of 17 bases. CDR3 sequence (DNA): TGTGCCAGCAGCCAATTCTGGGCCTCCGACGTCACTGAAGCTTTCTTT. Residues: CASSQFWASDVTEAFF.

This clone was seen a few times. In the same sample, other DNA sequences code for this CDR3. V is TRBV3-1 (or the pseudogene TRBV3-2) and J is TRBJ1-2; TRBD1 matches at 8 bases. The CDR3 runs to 13 residues. Germline CDR1 reads LGHDT; CDR2 reads YNNKEL (reference sequence). Trimming removed 1 base from V and 5 bases from J; junction bases left unmatched: 0. The CDR3 nucleotides read TGTGCCAGCAGCCAAGGGACAGGGTATGGCTACACCTTC. Encoded protein: CASSQGTGYGYTF.